These 10 T cell receptor beta chains were all obtained from the same sample, sequenced in a study of PD-1 blockade in classical Hodgkin lymphoma. Sequenced by immunoSEQ multiplex PCR; TCRdb stores in-frame clones only, minus some. The table has about 93,000 clones, around four fifths seen once. Time point specified: cycle 4 day 1 (C4D1), after five to seven weeks of nivolumab. After autologous stem cell transplantation all patients relapsed, and prior brentuximab vedotin exposure differed between cohorts. Here the sequenced sample was peripheral blood mononuclear cells (PBMCs), taken before the fourth cycle of nivolumab. These receptors were taken from a human donor with classical Hodgkin lymphoma.

The chain recombines TRBV6-1 with TRBJ1-6; tentatively, D is TRBD1 (5 bases). Germline V gene lookup returns CDR1 MNHNS and CDR2 SASEGT. CDR3 length equals 14 residues. V was pared by 6 bases and J by 7 bases, with 13 bases between. The DNA for the CDR3 is TGTGCCAGCAGCCTAAACAGGAGAAATTCACCCCTCCACTTT. Its protein is CASSLNRRNSPLHF.

The sample holds a few counts of this clone. The rearrangement uses TRBV7-2 and TRBJ2-5; 7 bases align to TRBD1. Germline V gene data show CDR1 as SGHTA and CDR2 as FQGNSA. With 4 bases clipped from V and 4 bases from J, the junction kept 6 bases outside the gene matches. CDR3 length: 14 residues. The CDR3 DNA sequence: TGTGCCAGCAGCTCAAACAGGGGAGTAGAGACCCAGTACTTC. Translating it yields CASSSNRGVETQYF.

V is TRBV4-3 and J is TRBJ2-2; D is possibly TRBD2 (6 bases). Trimming took 4 bases from V and 6 from J, leaving 12 bases between them. The V gene's germline CDR1 is LGHNA and CDR2 YSLEER. The CDR3 contains 14 residues. The CDR3 loop is CASSPLPGAGELFF. CDR3 bases: TGCGCCAGCAGCCCCCTCCCGGGGGCCGGGGAGCTGTTTTTT.

The chain combines TRBV27 with TRBJ2-1; 11 bases agree with TRBD2. The CDR3 runs to 16 residues. Germline V gene sequence: CDR1 MNHEY, CDR2 SMNVEV (reference sequence). After removal of 4 bases from V and 3 bases from J, the junction contained 5 bases not matched to a gene. The CDR3 loop reads CASSSLLAGVYNEQFF. In DNA, the CDR3 is TGTGCCAGCAGTTCACTACTAGCGGGAGTCTACAATGAGCAGTTCTTC.

J is TRBJ2-3 and V is TRBV9; 13 bases fit TRBD2. This CDR3 spans 18 amino acids. The germline CDR1 and CDR2 sequences are SGDLS and YYNGEE. After removal of 4 bases from V and 0 bases from J, the junction contained 8 bases not matched to a gene. The CDR3 nucleotides are TGTGCCAGCAGCCCCACTAGCGGGGGGGCGTTTAGCACAGATACGCAGTATTTT. Its translation: CASSPTSGGAFSTDTQYF. Full variable domain (outside the CDR3, taken from reference TRBV9 and TRBJ2-3): DSGVTQTPKHLITATGQRVTLRCSPRSGDLSVYWYQQSLDQGLQFLIQYYNGEERAKGNILERFSAQQFPDLHSELNLSSLELGDSALYFCASSPTSGGAFSTDTQYFGPGTRLTVL.

The gene calls are TRBV5-4 and TRBJ2-3; D is perhaps TRBD1 (5 bases). The CDR3 is 13 residues long. Germline CDR1 reads SGHNT; CDR2 reads YYREEE (reference sequence). V lost 3 bases, J lost 4 bases, and 9 bases lay in between. The CDR3 sequence: CASSWVGADTQYF. CDR3 in DNA: TGTGCCAGCAGCTGGGTAGGGGCAGATACGCAGTATTTT.

The rearrangement joins TRBV10-3 to TRBJ1-3; no firm D call. From germline, CDR1 is ENHRY and CDR2 SYGVKD. This CDR3 has 15 amino acids. The ends were cut back, 10 bases at V and 0 bases at J, with 16 bases in the middle. The CDR3 DNA reads as TGTGCCACCTACGGAGCCCCCAGCTCTGGAAACACCATATATTTT. It yields the protein CATYGAPSSGNTIYF.

The chain couples TRBV28 to TRBJ2-4; 8 bases line up with TRBD2. The CDR3 contains 13 residues. V was clipped by 6 bases and J by 10 bases; unmatched bases: 8. In germline, CDR1 is MDHEN, CDR2 SYDVKM. The CDR3 reads CASSPLAGRIQYF. The CDR3 nucleotides read TGTGCCAGCAGCCCCTTAGCGGGGAGGATTCAGTACTTC.

The chain's CDR3 is CASSRRSSGNTIYF. The CDR3 coding sequence is TGTGCCAGTAGTAGAAGGAGCTCTGGAAACACCATATATTTT. This chain uses TRBV19 with TRBJ1-3; D is undetermined. This CDR3 spans 14 amino acids. The V gene's germline CDR1 is LNHDA and CDR2 SQIVND (reference sequence). V was cut by 4 bases and J by 0 bases, with 7 bases left in between.

The V and J genes are TRBV19 and TRBJ1-1; maybe TRBD1 (6 bases). V was pared by 3 bases and J by 0 bases, with 14 bases between. From germline, CDR1 is LNHDA and CDR2 SQIVND (reference sequence). The length of the CDR3 is 16 residues. Written as DNA, the CDR3 is TGTGCCAGTAGTATGGACGGCACAGGGCTGAACACTGAAGCTTTCTTT. It encodes CASSMDGTGLNTEAFF.